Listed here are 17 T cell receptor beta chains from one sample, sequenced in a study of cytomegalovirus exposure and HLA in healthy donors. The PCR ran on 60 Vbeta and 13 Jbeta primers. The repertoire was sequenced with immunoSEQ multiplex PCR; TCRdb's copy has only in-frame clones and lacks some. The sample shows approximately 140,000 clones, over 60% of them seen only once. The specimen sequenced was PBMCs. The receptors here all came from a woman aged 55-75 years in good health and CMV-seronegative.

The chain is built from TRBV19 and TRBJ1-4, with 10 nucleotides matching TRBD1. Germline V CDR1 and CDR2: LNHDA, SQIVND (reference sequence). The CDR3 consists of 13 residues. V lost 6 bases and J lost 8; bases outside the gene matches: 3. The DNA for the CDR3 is TGTGCCAGTAGCGACAGGGGGCGAGAAAAACTGTTTTTT. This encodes CASSDRGREKLFF.

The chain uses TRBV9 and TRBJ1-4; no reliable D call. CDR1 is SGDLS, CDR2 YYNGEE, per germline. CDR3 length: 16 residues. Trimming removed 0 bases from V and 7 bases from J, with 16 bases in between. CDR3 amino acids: CASSVDQAGFGEKLFF. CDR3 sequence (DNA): TGTGCCAGCAGCGTAGATCAAGCTGGTTTCGGTGAAAAACTGTTTTTT.

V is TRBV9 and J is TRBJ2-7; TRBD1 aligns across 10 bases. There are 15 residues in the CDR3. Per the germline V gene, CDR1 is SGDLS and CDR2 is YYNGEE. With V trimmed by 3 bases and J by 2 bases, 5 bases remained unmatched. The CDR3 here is CASSAGQGVPYEQYF. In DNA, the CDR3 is TGTGCCAGCAGCGCCGGACAGGGGGTCCCCTACGAGCAGTACTTC.

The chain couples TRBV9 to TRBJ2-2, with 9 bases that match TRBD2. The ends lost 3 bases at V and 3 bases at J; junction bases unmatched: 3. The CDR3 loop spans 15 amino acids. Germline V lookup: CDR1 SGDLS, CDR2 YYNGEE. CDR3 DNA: TGTGCCAGCAGCGAGGGGACTAGCCACACCGGGGAGCTGTTTTTT. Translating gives CASSEGTSHTGELFF.

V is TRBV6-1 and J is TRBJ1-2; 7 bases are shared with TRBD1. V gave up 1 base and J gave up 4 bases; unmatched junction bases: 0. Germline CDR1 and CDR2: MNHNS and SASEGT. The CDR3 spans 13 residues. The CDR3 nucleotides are TGTGCCAGCAGTGAAGACAGGGGCTATGGCTACACCTTC. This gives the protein CASSEDRGYGYTF.

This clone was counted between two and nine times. The CDR3 bases are TGTGCCAGCTCACCACCGCACCTTCGAGGCAATCAGCCCCAGCATTTT. Amino acid sequence: CASSPPHLRGNQPQHF. The rearrangement joins TRBV18 to TRBJ1-5; D is ambiguous. V lost 0 bases and J lost 2, with 11 bases in between. This CDR3 has 16 residues. Germline values: CDR1 KGHSH, CDR2 LQKENI. The full variable domain, in which reference TRBV18 and TRBJ1-5 provide the parts outside the CDR3, is NAGVMQNPRHLVRRRGQEARLRCSPMKGHSHVYWYRQLPEEGLKFMVYLQKENIIDESGMPKERFSAEFPKEGPSILRIQQVVRGDSAAYFCASSPPHLRGNQPQHFGDGTRLSIL.

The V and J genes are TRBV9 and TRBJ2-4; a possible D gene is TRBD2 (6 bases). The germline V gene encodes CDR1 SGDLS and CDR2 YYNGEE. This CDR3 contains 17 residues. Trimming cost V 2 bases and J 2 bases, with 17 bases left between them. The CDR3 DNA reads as TGTGCCAGCAGCGTCCGGTCGGGGGACGGGACCAAAAACATTCAGTACTTC. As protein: CASSVRSGDGTKNIQYF.

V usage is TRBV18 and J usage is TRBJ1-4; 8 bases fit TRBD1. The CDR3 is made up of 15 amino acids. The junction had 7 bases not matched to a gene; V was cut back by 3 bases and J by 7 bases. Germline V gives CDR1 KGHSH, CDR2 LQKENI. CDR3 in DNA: TGTGCCAGCTCACCCGGACAGGGTGAGGGTGAAAAACTGTTTTTT. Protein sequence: CASSPGQGEGEKLFF.

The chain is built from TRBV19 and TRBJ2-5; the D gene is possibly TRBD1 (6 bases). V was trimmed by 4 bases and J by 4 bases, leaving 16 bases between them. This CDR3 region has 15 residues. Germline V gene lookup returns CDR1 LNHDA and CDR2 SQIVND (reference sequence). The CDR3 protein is CASSTTTRGLETQYF. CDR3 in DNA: TGTGCCAGTAGTACGACTACCAGGGGATTAGAGACCCAGTACTTC.

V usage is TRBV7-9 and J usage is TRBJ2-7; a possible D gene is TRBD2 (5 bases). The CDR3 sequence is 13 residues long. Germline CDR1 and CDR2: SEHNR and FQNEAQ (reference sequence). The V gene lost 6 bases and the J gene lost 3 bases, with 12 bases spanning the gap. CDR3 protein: CASRLGSSYEQYF. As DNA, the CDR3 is TGTGCCAGCAGACTAGGATCTAGCTACGAGCAGTACTTC.

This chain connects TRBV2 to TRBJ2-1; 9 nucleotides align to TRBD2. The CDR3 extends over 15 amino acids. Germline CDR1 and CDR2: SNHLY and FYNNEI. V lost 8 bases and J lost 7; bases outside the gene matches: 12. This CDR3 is CASWDPSGTVNEQFF. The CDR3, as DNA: TGTGCCAGCTGGGATCCTAGCGGGACTGTAAATGAGCAGTTCTTC.

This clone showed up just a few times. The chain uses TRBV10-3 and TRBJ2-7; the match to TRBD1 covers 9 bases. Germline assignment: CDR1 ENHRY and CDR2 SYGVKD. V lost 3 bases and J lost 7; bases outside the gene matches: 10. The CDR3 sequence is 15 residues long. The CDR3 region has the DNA TGTGCCATCAGTGACACCCGGATGGACAGGGGTGAGCAGTACTTC. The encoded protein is CAISDTRMDRGEQYF.

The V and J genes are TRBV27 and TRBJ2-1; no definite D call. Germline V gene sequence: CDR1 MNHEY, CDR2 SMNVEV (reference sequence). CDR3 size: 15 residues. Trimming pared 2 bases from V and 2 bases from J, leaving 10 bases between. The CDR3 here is CASSLAAPAYNEQFF. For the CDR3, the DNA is TGTGCCAGCAGTTTAGCGGCCCCAGCCTACAATGAGCAGTTCTTC.

In DNA form, the CDR3 reads TGTGCCAGCAGTTACTATCGGACAGCATTGCCCTACGAGCAGTACTTC. Translated, it gives CASSYYRTALPYEQYF. The V call is TRBV6-5, the J call TRBJ2-5, with TRBD1 as a possible D gene (6 bases). With the DNA end fitting TRBJ2-7 better, the J assignment may be wrong. Germline CDR1 is MNHEY and CDR2 is SVGAGI. The CDR3 has 16 residues.

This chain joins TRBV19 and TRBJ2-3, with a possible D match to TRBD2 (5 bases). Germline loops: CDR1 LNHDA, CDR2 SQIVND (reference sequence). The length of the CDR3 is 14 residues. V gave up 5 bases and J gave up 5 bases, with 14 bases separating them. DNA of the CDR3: TGTGCCAGTAGTTTTAACCCCCGGGAAGATACGCAGTATTTT. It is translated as CASSFNPREDTQYF.

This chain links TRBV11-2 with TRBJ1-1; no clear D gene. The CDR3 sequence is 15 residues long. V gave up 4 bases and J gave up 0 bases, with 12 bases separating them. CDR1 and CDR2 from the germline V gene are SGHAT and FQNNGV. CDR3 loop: CASSSFSQVNTEAFF. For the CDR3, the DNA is TGTGCCAGCAGCTCGTTTTCCCAGGTGAACACTGAAGCTTTCTTT.

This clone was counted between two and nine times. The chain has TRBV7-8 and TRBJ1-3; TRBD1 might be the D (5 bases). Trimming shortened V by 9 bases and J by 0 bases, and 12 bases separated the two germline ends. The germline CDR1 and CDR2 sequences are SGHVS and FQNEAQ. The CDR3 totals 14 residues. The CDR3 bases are TGTGCCAGTAACCTGGGGGGCTCTGGAAACACCATATATTTT. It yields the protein CASNLGGSGNTIYF. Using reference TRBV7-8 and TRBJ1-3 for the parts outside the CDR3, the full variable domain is GAGVSQSPRYKVAKRGQDVALRCDPISGHVSLFWYQQALGQGPEFLTYFQNEAQLDKSGLPSDRFFAERPEGSVSTLKIQRTQQEDSAVYLCASNLGGSGNTIYFGEGSWLTVV.